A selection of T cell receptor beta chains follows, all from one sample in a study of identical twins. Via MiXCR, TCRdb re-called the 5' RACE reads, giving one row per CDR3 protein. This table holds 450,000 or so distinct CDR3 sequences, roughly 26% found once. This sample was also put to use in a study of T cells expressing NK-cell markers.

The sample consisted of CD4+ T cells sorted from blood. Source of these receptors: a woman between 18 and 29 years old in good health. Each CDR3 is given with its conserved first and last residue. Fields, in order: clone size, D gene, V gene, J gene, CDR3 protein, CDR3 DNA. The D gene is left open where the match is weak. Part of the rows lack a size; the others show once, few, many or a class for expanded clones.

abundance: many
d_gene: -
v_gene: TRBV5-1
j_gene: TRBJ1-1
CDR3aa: CASSLKVQTNTEAFF
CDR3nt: TGCGCCAGCAGCTTGAAGGTCCAGACAAACACTGAAGCTTTCTTT

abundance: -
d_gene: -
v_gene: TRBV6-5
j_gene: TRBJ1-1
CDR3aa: CASSYAAMNTEAFF
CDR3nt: TGTGCCAGCAGTTACGCAGCAATGAACACTGAAGCTTTCTTT

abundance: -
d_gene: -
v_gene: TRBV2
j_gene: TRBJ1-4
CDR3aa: CAGRRNNEKLFF
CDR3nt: TGTGCCGGACGACGGAATAATGAAAAACTGTTTTTT

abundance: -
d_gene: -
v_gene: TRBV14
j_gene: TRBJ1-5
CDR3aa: CASSHDHQPQHF
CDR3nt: TGTGCCAGCAGCCACGACCATCAGCCCCAGCATTTT

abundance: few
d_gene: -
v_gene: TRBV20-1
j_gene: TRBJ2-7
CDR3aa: CSAGGQGYEQYF
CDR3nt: TGCAGTGCTGGGGGACAAGGCTACGAGCAGTACTTC

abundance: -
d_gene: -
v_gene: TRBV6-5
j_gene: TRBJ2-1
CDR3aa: CASSSLWGEQFF
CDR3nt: TGTGCCAGCAGTTCCCTTTGGGGCGAGCAGTTCTTC

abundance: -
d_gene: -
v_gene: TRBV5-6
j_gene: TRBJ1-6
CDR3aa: CASSLERVTSPLHF
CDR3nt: TGTGCCAGCAGCTTGGAAAGGGTAACCTCACCCCTCCACTTT

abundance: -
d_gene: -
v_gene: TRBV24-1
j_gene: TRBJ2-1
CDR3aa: CATSDSQLGGTYNEQFF
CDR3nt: TGTGCCACCAGTGATTCACAATTAGGGGGTACCTACAATGAGCAGTTCTTC

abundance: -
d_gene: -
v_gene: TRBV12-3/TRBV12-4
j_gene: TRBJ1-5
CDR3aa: CASSDREPQHF
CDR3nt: TGTGCCAGCAGTGACCGGGAGCCCCAGCATTTT

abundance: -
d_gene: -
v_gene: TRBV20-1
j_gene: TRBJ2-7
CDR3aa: CSARGGSDEQYF
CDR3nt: TGCAGTGCCAGAGGGGGGAGCGACGAGCAGTACTTC

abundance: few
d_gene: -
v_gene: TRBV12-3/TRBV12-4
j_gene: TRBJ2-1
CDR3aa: CASRLNPGPVRF
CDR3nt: TGTGCCAGCAGACTGAATCCGGGACCCGTACGCTTC

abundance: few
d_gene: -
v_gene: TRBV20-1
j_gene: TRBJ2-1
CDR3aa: CSAIRTYNEQFF
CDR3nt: TGCAGTGCTATCCGGACCTACAATGAGCAGTTCTTC

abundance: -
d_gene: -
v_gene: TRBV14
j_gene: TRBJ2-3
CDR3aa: CASSHRVSTDTQYF
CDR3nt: TGTGCCAGCAGCCACAGGGTTAGCACAGATACGCAGTATTTT

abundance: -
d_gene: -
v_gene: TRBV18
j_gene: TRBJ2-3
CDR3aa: CASSPPSVTDTQYF
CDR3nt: TGTGCCAGCTCACCACCGTCAGTCACAGATACGCAGTATTTT

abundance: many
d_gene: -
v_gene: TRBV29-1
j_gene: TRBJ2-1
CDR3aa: CSVVSGPGNEQFF
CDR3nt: TGCAGCGTTGTTAGTGGTCCGGGCAATGAGCAGTTCTTC

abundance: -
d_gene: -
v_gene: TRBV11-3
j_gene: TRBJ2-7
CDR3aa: CASSLDDGREQYF
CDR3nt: TGTGCCAGCAGCTTAGATGACGGACGCGAGCAGTACTTC

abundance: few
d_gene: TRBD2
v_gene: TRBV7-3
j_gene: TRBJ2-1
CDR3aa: CASSSASGGNEQFF
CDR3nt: TGTGCCAGCAGCTCCGCTAGCGGGGGGAATGAGCAGTTCTTC

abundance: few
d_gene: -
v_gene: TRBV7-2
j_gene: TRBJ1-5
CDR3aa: CASSQTGRPTPNQPQHF
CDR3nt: TGTGCCAGCAGCCAGACAGGTCGGCCGACTCCAAATCAGCCCCAGCATTTT

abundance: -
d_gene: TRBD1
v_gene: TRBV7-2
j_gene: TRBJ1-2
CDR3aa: CASSFDRGNQANYGYTF
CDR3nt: TGTGCCAGCAGCTTCGACAGGGGAAATCAAGCTAACTATGGCTACACCTTC

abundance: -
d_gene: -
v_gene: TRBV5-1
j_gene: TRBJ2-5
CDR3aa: CASSKGGETQYF
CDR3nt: TGCGCCAGCAGCAAAGGCGGGGAGACCCAGTACTTC

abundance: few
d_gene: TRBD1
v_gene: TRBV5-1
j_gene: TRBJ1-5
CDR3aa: CASSPGGQGSQPQHF
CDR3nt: TGCGCCAGCAGCCCGGGAGGACAGGGGAGTCAGCCCCAGCATTTT

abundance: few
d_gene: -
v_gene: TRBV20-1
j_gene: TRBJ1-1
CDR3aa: CSAPDGSLSEAFF
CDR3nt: TGCAGTGCGCCGGACGGCTCTTTATCTGAAGCTTTCTTT

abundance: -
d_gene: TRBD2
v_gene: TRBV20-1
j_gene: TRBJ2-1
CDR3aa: CSATLAGSLNEQFF
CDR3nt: TGCAGTGCTACCCTAGCGGGGAGTCTCAATGAGCAGTTCTTC

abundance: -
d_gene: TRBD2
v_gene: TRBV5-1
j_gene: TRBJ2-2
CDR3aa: CASSSGRGLAISGELFF
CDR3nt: TGCGCCAGCAGCTCGGGGAGGGGACTAGCTATTTCCGGGGAGCTGTTTTTT

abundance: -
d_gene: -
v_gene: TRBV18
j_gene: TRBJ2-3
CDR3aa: CASSPSGYADTQYF
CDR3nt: TGTGCCAGCTCACCTTCCGGGTACGCAGATACGCAGTATTTT

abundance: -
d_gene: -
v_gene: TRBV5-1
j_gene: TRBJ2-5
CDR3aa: CASSSASQETQYF
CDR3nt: TGCGCCAGCAGCTCGGCCTCCCAAGAGACCCAGTACTTC

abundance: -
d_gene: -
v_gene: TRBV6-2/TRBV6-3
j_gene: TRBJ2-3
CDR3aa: CASTDVGGGTNTQYF
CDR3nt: TGTGCCAGCACCGACGTGGGTGGAGGGACAAATACGCAGTATTTT

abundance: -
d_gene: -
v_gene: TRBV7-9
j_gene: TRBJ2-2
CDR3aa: CASSLGVGEMNTGELFF
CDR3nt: TGTGCCAGCAGCTTAGGGGTCGGGGAGATGAACACCGGGGAGCTTTTTTTT

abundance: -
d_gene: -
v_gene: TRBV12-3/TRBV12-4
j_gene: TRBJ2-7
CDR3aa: CASRRGRRAYEQYF
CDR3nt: TGTGCCAGCAGAAGAGGGCGCAGGGCCTACGAGCAGTACTTC